Listed here is a single TCR beta chain. This sample is drawn from a study of blood T cell repertoires in COVID-19. Study at large: Samples taken during acute and convalescent COVID-19 were collected in the United States, Italy and Spain. PBMCs, B-cell-depleted T cells, or T cells were the source of the cDNA or gDNA that made up the material.

V was trimmed by 2 bases and J by 8 bases, leaving 9 bases between them. The CDR3 is 12 residues long. Per the germline V gene, CDR1 is SGHAT and CDR2 is FQNNGV. As originally analysed: Nucleated cell number was recorded as an estimate derived from reference gene primer amplification. Data came from immunoSEQ multiplex PCR; TCRdb stores just in-frame clones and leaves some out. V and J calls and clone size are those listed in that table; D and trimming were worked out from the DNA. The profile shows some 200,000 clones, around 86% of them singletons. The source is a man aged 65 to 79 with acute or convalescent COVID-19. This sequence joins TRBV11-2 and TRBJ1-2, with D hard to call. Sequenced: peripheral blood. The CDR3 DNA is TGTGCCAGCAGCTTAAGCGGGGTAGGCTACACCTTC. Its protein is CASSLSGVGYTF.